The rows below give T cell receptor beta chains drawn from one sample of a study of radiation and T cells in renal cell carcinoma. Sequenced by immunoSEQ multiplex PCR; TCRdb stores in-frame clones only, minus some. The data contain 150,000 to 200,000 clones, about nine tenths of them seen just once; the ten biggest clones take up approximately 10%. This specimen consisted of blood, obtained from a patient whose treatment included radiotherapy and nephrectomy. The receptor set was obtained from a woman aged 45 to 65 with renal cell carcinoma. The CDR3 runs from the conserved cysteine through the conserved F or W. The D gene is left open where the match is weak. Clone size is not always given. Where it is, it says once, few, many or a class for expanded clones.

clone size,J gene,V gene,D gene,CDR3 DNA,CDR3 protein
.,TRBJ1-1,TRBV7-9,.,TGTGCCAGCGGGGCCAGGGTGAACACTGAAGCTTTCTTT,CASGARVNTEAFF
.,TRBJ1-5,TRBV7-9,.,TGTGCCAGCAGCTTCGCGGGGGATCAGCCCCAGCATTTT,CASSFAGDQPQHF
.,TRBJ2-7,TRBV4-2,.,TGTGCCAGCAGCCAAGGCCAGCCCGGAACCTACGAGCAGTACTTC,CASSQGQPGTYEQYF
.,TRBJ1-1,TRBV7-9,.,TGTGCCAGCAGCCCGGGGCCCAACACTGAAGCTTTCTTT,CASSPGPNTEAFF
.,TRBJ1-2,TRBV7-6,.,TGTGCCAGCAGCCTAATACAGGGAGAGGATGGCTACACCTTC,CASSLIQGEDGYTF
.,TRBJ1-2,TRBV9,.,TGTGCCAGCAGCGCCCAGGGGTTTAGGGGCTACACCTTC,CASSAQGFRGYTF
.,TRBJ2-2,TRBV4-2,TRBD2,TGTGCCAGCAGCTTAAACCCTAGCGGGGGGAACACCGGGGAGCTGTTTTTT,CASSLNPSGGNTGELFF
.,TRBJ2-5,TRBV5-8,.,TGTGCCAGCAGCTTGGCCGGGGCCAAAGAGACCCAGTACTTC,CASSLAGAKETQYF
.,TRBJ1-3,TRBV13,TRBD1,TGTGCCAGCAGCATATGGACAGGGATAGGGAACACCATATATTTT,CASSIWTGIGNTIYF
.,TRBJ1-2,TRBV2,.,TGTGCCAGCAGTGTAAGCTATGGCTACACCTTC,CASSVSYGYTF
.,TRBJ2-3,TRBV29-1,.,TGCAGCGTTGGAGGGAGAAGCACAGATACGCAGTATTTT,CSVGGRSTDTQYF
.,TRBJ1-4,TRBV5-1,.,TGCGCCAGCAGCCCCTCTCCAGCAACTAATGAAAAACTGTTTTTT,CASSPSPATNEKLFF
.,TRBJ2-7,TRBV7-6,.,TGTGCCAGCAGCCCCGGACAGCGGTCTTCCTACGAGCAGTACTTC,CASSPGQRSSYEQYF
.,TRBJ1-2,TRBV19,TRBD1,TGTGCCAGTAGACCAGGGGGCCATAGTGGCTACACCTTC,CASRPGGHSGYTF
.,TRBJ2-7,TRBV5-1,.,TGCGCCAGCAGCTTGGAAGGCGTGTCGTACGAGCAGTACTTC,CASSLEGVSYEQYF
.,TRBJ1-4,TRBV19,TRBD1,TGTGCCAGTAGTATTGGAAGGACAGGGGGACTCGAAAAACTGTTTTTT,CASSIGRTGGLEKLFF
.,TRBJ1-1,TRBV6-6,.,TGTGCCAGCAGTTTCAAACGCAACACTGAAGCTTTCTTT,CASSFKRNTEAFF
.,TRBJ1-6,TRBV6-1,TRBD1,TGTGCCAGCAGTGAATTGGGACAGGGGGGTTCACCCCTCCACTTT,CASSELGQGGSPLHF
once,TRBJ1-6,TRBV6-4,TRBD1,TGTGCCAGCAGTGGGTCAGAGGGACAGGAGATCAGCTCCTATAATTCACCCCTCCACTTT,CASSGSEGQEISSYNSPLHF
.,TRBJ1-1,TRBV7-8,.,TGTGCCAGCAGCTTTTTGAACACTGAAGCTTTCTTT,CASSFLNTEAFF
.,TRBJ2-1,TRBV5-6,TRBD1,TGTGCCAGCAGCTCTGACAGGGTTCCACGCAATGAGCAGTTCTTC,CASSSDRVPRNEQFF
.,TRBJ2-3,TRBV29-1,.,TGCAGCGATGGGGGTCCTCAGGGGATGGGGGCGCAGTATTTT,CSDGGPQGMGAQYF
.,TRBJ1-1,TRBV2,.,TGTGCCAGCAGTGAAAGGGGGGAATACTCTGAAGCTTTCTTT,CASSERGEYSEAFF
once,TRBJ1-2,TRBV7-2,TRBD1,TGTGCCAGCAGGACAGGGGGCCGGGATGGCTACACCTTC,CASRTGGRDGYTF
.,TRBJ2-3,TRBV7-9,TRBD2,TGTGCCAGCACCAGGGAGGGACCAGATACGCAGTATTTT,CASTREGPDTQYF
.,TRBJ2-7,TRBV7-2,.,TGTGCCAGCAGCTCACTCTACGAGCAGTACTTC,CASSSLYEQYF
once,TRBJ2-7,TRBV18,TRBD1,TGTGCCAGCTCACCATATGGGACAGGGGGCGGGTACGAGCAGTACTTC,CASSPYGTGGGYEQYF
.,TRBJ1-2,TRBV6-6,.,TGTGCCAGCAGTTCGGACCTGAAATTTAACTATGGCTACACCTTC,CASSSDLKFNYGYTF
.,TRBJ2-1,TRBV4-3,TRBD2,TGCGCCAGCAGCCAAGGGACTAGCGGGTTATACAATGAGCAGTTCTTC,CASSQGTSGLYNEQFF
once,TRBJ2-7,TRBV12-5,.,TGTGCTAGTGGTTTTGGAGTTGCCAGCAGCTACGAGCAGTACTTC,CASGFGVASSYEQYF
.,TRBJ1-2,TRBV10-3,TRBD1,TGTGCCAGCCGACAGGGTGACTATGGCTACACCTTC,CASRQGDYGYTF
.,TRBJ2-5,TRBV7-9,TRBD2,TGTGCCAGCAGCTTAGGGCGGGGGGCCCCCGAGACCCAGTACTTC,CASSLGRGAPETQYF
.,TRBJ2-3,TRBV30,.,TGTGCCTGGGCACTAGGGGGTGGAGCTGGTACGCAGTATTTT,CAWALGGGAGTQYF
.,TRBJ2-1,TRBV4-1,TRBD2,TGCGCCAGCAGCCGACTAGCGGGGACCAATGAGCAGTTCTTC,CASSRLAGTNEQFF
.,TRBJ2-1,TRBV7-9,TRBD2,TGTGCCAGCACCCCTCCCGGAGGGACTAGCGGGGAATACAATGAGCAGTTCTTC,CASTPPGGTSGEYNEQFF
.,TRBJ2-3,TRBV2,TRBD2,TGTGCCAGCAGTGAACCCCCGGGGGGGGATACGCAGTATTTT,CASSEPPGGDTQYF
.,TRBJ2-5,TRBV5-4,TRBD1,TGTGCCAGCAGCTCGGGACAGCAGATGGGGGCCCAGTACTTC,CASSSGQQMGAQYF
.,TRBJ2-7,TRBV4-1,.,TGCGCCAGCAGCCGAGAACTAGAAGGTCTAGAGGACGAGCAGTACTTC,CASSRELEGLEDEQYF
.,TRBJ2-7,TRBV19,.,TGTGCCAGTAGTAAGGGGCCGAATCGGGGGGAGCAGTACTTC,CASSKGPNRGEQYF
.,TRBJ1-5,TRBV19,TRBD1,TGTGCCAGTAGTATGCCCCAGGGGGCGTTAGTTCAGCCCCAGCATTTT,CASSMPQGALVQPQHF